The rows below give T cell receptor beta chains drawn from one sample of a study of T cells in Graves' hyperthyroidism and ophthalmopathy. TCRdb reprocessed the multiplex PCR reads with MiXCR, giving one entry per CDR3 protein. The table has roughly 720,000 distinct CDR3 sequences, around a sixth seen once. Material for sequencing was blood. These receptors were collected from a man aged 45-60 years with Graves' hyperthyroidism. The CDR3 runs from the conserved cysteine through the conserved F or W. The D gene is left open where the match is weak. Only part of the rows carry a size: once, few, many, or a class if the clone is expanded.

>TRBD2|TRBV27|many|TRBJ2-1
TGTGCCAGCAGTTTGTCCATGGCGGGAGGGCACAATGAGCAGTTCTTC
CASSLSMAGGHNEQFF
>-|TRBV7-2|many|TRBJ1-6
TGTGCCAGCAGCACCTTCCCTCGGGGCAGATCTTCACCCCTCCACTTT
CASSTFPRGRSSPLHF
>-|TRBV9|few|TRBJ2-1
TGTGCCAGCAGCGTACTCGTGGAGGGGAATGAGCAGTTCTTC
CASSVLVEGNEQFF
>-|TRBV29-1|-|TRBJ2-7
TGCAGCGTTGAAGGGGGGGTCGCTCCTTTCGAGCAGTACTTC
CSVEGGVAPFEQYF
>TRBD1|TRBV3-1|many|TRBJ2-7
TGTGCCAGCAGCCTATCCTCCGGGACAGGGTACGAGCAGTACTTC
CASSLSSGTGYEQYF
>-|TRBV9|many|TRBJ1-1
TGTGCCAGCAGCGTGAGAGTAGACACTGAAGCTTTCTTT
CASSVRVDTEAFF
>-|TRBV11-2|many|TRBJ2-7
TGTGCCAGCACTCGATCCTCCTACGAGCAGTACTTC
CASTRSSYEQYF
>TRBD2|TRBV28|many|TRBJ2-7
TGTGCCAGCAGTCCCCAGACTAGCGGGAGTTACGAGCAGTACTTC
CASSPQTSGSYEQYF
>-|TRBV2|many|TRBJ2-5
TGTGCCAGCAGTGTGGAATTCAGGGAAGGGACCCAGTACTTC
CASSVEFREGTQYF
>-|TRBV28|many|TRBJ1-2
TGTGCCAGCAGTTGGGACGGGCCATCAACTATGGGCTACACCTTC
CASSWDGPSTMGYTF
>-|TRBV6-9|-|TRBJ1-4
TGTGCCAGCAGTTACCGGACAGCGAGTAATGAAAAACTGTTTTTT
CASSYRTASNEKLFF
>TRBD2|TRBV7-3|-|TRBJ2-7
TGTGCCAGCAGCTCCAGCGGGAGGGCCGACGAGCAGTACTTC
CASSSSGRADEQYF
>TRBD1|TRBV10-2|many|TRBJ2-2
TGCGCCAACAGGGGGGAGCAGGACACCGGGGAGCTGTTTTTT
CANRGEQDTGELFF
>-|TRBV10-1|many|TRBJ1-5
TGCGCCAGCAGTGAGTCGTCGGGACAGCCCCAGCATTTT
CASSESSGQPQHF
>TRBD2|TRBV7-2|-|TRBJ2-7
TGTGCCAGCAGCCCCCCCCGGGGAGCGGGAGGGCCCTACGAGCAGTACTTC
CASSPPRGAGGPYEQYF
>TRBD2|TRBV10-3|many|TRBJ2-3
TGTGCCATCACCATTGATAGCGGGAAGAGCACAGATACGCAGTATTTT
CAITIDSGKSTDTQYF
>TRBD1|TRBV7-9|few|TRBJ1-2
TGTGCCAGCAGCTCGACAGGGCAATATGGCTACACCTTC
CASSSTGQYGYTF
>-|TRBV24-1|many|TRBJ1-5
TGTGCCACCAGTGATTCCGGGAATCAGCCCCAGCATTTT
CATSDSGNQPQHF
>-|TRBV20-1|many|TRBJ2-3
TGCAGTGCTAGAGCGGGCAGCGGCGCAGGAATATCCGGCACAGATACGCAGTATTTT
CSARAGSGAGISGTDTQYF
>-|TRBV19|many|TRBJ2-5
TGTGCCAGTAGTTCCACGGGAGTAGCCCAAGAGACCCAGTACTTC
CASSSTGVAQETQYF
>TRBD2|TRBV6-2/TRBV6-3|few|TRBJ2-7
TGTGCCAGCAGTTACTCGACAGTAGCGGGATTGTACGAGCAGTACTTC
CASSYSTVAGLYEQYF
>-|TRBV27|many|TRBJ2-7
TGTGCCAGCGGAATTGCCTTGGGACTCCGTTACTACGAGCAGTACTTC
CASGIALGLRYYEQYF
>-|TRBV29-1|-|TRBJ2-2
TGCAGCGCCCGGGACTTGTTGACCGGGGAGCTGTTTTTT
CSARDLLTGELFF
>-|TRBV20-1|-|TRBJ2-2
TGCAGTGCCAGGGGGGACGAGTTCGGGGAGCTGTTTTTT
CSARGDEFGELFF
>-|TRBV2|many|TRBJ2-5
TGTGCCAGCAGTGATAACCGCGGAGAGACCCAGTACTTC
CASSDNRGETQYF
>-|TRBV10-3|few|TRBJ2-7
TGTGCCATCAGTGAAGGGAACTCCTACGAGCAGTACTTC
CAISEGNSYEQYF
>-|TRBV2|many|TRBJ2-3
TGTGCCAGTAAAGCGGACACAGATACGCAGTATTTT
CASKADTDTQYF
>-|TRBV30|-|TRBJ1-1
TGTGCCTGGAGTTCGGACGGTGGGAACACTGAAGCTTTCTTT
CAWSSDGGNTEAFF
>-|TRBV6-2/TRBV6-3|-|TRBJ2-3
TGTGCCAGCAGTTATTTAAGGATCTCTAGCAGAGATACGCAGTATTTT
CASSYLRISSRDTQYF
>TRBD1|TRBV12-5|many|TRBJ2-1
TGTGCTAGTGGCCCTCTACAGGGGGGTGGCTCCTACAATGAGCAGTTCTTC
CASGPLQGGGSYNEQFF
>-|TRBV12-5|many|TRBJ1-2
TGTGCTAGTGGTAAAGACAGAGGCGACTATGGCTACACCTTC
CASGKDRGDYGYTF
>-|TRBV12-3/TRBV12-4|many|TRBJ2-7
TGTGCCAGCACCCCAGGCAGGGGAAGGGACGAGCAGTACTTC
CASTPGRGRDEQYF
>-|TRBV11-2|-|TRBJ1-1
TGTGCCAGCAGCTTAGTGACAGAAGACACTGAAGCTTTCTTT
CASSLVTEDTEAFF